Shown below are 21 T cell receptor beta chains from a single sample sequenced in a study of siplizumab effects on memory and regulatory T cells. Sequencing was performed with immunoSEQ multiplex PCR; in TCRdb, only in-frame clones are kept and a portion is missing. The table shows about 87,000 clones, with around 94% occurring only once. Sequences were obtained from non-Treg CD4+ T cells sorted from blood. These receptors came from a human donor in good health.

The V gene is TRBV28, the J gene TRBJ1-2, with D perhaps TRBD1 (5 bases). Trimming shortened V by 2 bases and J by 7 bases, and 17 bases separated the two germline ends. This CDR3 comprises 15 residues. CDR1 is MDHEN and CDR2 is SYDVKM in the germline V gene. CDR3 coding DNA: TGTGCCAGCAGTTTAAAGGGACGTTGGGTGTTTGGCTACACCTTC. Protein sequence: CASSLKGRWVFGYTF.

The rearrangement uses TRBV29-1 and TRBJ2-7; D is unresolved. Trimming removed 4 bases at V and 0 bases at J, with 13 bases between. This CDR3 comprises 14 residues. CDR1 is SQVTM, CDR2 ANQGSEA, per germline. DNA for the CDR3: TGCAGCGTTGTGCCAGGATTAAGCTCCTACGAGCAGTACTTC. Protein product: CSVVPGLSSYEQYF.

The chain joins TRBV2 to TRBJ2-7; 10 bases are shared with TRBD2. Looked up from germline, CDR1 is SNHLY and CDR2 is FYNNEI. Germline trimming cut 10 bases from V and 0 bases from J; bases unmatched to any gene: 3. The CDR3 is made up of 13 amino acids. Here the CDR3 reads CANVAGGSYEQYF. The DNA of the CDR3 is TGTGCCAACGTAGCGGGGGGCTCCTACGAGCAGTACTTC.

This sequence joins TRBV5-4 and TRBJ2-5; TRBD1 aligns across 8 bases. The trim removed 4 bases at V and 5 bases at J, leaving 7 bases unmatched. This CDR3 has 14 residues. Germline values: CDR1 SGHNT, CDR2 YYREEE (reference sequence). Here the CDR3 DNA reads TGTGCCAGCAGCCCAGCGGACAGGGTGGAGACCCAGTACTTC. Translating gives CASSPADRVETQYF.

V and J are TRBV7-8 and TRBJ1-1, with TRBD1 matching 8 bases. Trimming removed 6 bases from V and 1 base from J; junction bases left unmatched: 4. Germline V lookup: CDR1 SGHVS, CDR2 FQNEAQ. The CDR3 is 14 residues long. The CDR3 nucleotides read TGTGCCAGCAGGCACCAGGGGGCGAACACTGAAGCTTTCTTT. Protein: CASRHQGANTEAFF.

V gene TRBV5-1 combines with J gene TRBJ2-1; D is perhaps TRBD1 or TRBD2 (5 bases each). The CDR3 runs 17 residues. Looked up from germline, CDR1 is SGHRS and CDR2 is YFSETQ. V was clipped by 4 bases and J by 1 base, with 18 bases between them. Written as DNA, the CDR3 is TGCGCCAGCAGCCAACCGGGAACCCCAGGGTCCTACAATGAGCAGTTCTTC. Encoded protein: CASSQPGTPGSYNEQFF.

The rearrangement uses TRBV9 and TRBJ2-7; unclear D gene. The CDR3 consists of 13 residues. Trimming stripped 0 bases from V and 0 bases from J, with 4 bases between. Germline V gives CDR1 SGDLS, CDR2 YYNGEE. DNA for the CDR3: TGTGCCAGCAGCGTAGACAGCTCCTACGAGCAGTACTTC. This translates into CASSVDSSYEQYF.

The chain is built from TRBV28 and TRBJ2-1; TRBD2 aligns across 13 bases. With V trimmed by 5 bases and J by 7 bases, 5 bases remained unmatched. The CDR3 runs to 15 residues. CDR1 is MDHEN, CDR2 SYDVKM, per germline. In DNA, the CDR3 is TGTGCCAGCAGTGACGGACTAGCGGGAGTAAATGAGCAGTTCTTC. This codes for CASSDGLAGVNEQFF.

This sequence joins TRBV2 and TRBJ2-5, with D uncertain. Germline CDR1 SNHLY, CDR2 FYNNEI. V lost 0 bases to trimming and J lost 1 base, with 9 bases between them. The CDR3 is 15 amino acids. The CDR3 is CASSEALSSQETQYF. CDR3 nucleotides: TGTGCCAGCAGTGAAGCGCTGTCCAGCCAAGAGACCCAGTACTTC. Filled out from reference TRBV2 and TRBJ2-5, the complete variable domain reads EPEVTQTPSHQVTQMGQEVILRCVPISNHLYFYWYRQILGQKVEFLVSFYNNEISEKSEIFDDQFSVERPDGSNFTLKIRSTKLEDSAMYFCASSEALSSQETQYFGPGTRLLVL.

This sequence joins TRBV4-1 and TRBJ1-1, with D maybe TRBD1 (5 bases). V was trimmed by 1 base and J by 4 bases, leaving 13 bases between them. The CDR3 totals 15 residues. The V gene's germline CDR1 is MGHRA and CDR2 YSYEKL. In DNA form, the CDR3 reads TGCGCCAGCAGCCAAGCCCGGGGGGGGTTCACTGAAGCTTTCTTT. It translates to CASSQARGGFTEAFF.

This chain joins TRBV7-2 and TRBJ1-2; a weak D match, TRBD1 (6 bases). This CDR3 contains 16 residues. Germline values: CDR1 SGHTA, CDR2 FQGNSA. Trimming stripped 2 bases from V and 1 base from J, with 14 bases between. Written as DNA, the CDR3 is TGTGCCAGCAGCTTAAGGTCGGGACAAGTTAACTATGGCTACACCTTC. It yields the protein CASSLRSGQVNYGYTF.

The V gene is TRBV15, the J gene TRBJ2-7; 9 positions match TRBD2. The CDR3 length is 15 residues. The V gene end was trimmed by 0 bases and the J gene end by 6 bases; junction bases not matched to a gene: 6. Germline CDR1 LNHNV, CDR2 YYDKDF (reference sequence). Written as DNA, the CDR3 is TGTGCCACCAGCAGAGAAGGCGGGAGGGCCGCCGAGCAGTACTTC. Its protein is CATSREGGRAAEQYF.

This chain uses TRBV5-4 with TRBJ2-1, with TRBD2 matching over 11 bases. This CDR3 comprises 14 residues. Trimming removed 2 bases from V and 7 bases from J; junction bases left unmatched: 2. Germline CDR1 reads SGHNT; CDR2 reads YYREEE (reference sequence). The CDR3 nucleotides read TGTGCCAGCAGCTTAACTAGCGGGGGTAATGAGCAGTTCTTC. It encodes CASSLTSGGNEQFF.

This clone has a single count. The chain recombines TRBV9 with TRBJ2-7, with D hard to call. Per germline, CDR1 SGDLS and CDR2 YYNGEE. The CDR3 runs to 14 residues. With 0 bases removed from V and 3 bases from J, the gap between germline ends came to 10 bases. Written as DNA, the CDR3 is TGTGCCAGCAGCGTAGGCCAGGAAGGCTACGAGCAGTACTTC. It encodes CASSVGQEGYEQYF.

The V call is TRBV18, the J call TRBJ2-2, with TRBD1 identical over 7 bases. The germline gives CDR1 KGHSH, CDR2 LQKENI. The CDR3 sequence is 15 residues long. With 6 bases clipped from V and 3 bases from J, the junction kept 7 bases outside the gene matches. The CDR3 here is CASSPGRGYTGELFF. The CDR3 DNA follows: TGTGCCAGCTCCCCCGGCAGGGGGTACACCGGGGAGCTGTTTTTT. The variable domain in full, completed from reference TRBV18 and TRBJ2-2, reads NAGVMQNPRHLVRRRGQEARLRCSPMKGHSHVYWYRQLPEEGLKFMVYLQKENIIDESGMPKERFSAEFPKEGPSILRIQQVVRGDSAAYFCASSPGRGYTGELFFGEGSRLTVL.

The CDR3: CASSPRRVNEQFF. The CDR3 DNA is TGTGCCAGCAGTCCTCGACGCGTGAATGAGCAGTTCTTC. The chain employs TRBV28 and TRBJ2-1; D not resolved. The germline V and J ends were trimmed by 5 bases and 7 bases, with 12 bases remaining between them. The V gene's germline CDR1 is MDHEN and CDR2 SYDVKM. The CDR3 loop spans 13 amino acids.

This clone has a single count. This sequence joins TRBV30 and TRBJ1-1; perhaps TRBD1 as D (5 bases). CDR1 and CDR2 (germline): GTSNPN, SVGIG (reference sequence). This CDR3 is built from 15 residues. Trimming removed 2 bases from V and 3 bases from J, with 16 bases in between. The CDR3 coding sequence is TGTGCCTGGAGTTTTCTGACAGACGGTCACACTGAAGCTTTCTTT. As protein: CAWSFLTDGHTEAFF.

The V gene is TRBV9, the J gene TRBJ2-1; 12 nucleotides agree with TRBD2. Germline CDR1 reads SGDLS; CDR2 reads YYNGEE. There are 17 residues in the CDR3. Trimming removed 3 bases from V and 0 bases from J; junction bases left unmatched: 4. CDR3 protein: CASSAGLAGASYNEQFF. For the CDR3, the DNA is TGTGCCAGCAGCGCGGGACTAGCGGGTGCCTCCTACAATGAGCAGTTCTTC.

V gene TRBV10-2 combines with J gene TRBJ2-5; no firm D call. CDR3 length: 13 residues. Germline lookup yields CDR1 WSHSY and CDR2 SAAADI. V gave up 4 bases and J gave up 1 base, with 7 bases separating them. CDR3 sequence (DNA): TGCGCCAGCAGTGTGGTGCTCCAAGAGACCCAGTACTTC. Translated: CASSVVLQETQYF.

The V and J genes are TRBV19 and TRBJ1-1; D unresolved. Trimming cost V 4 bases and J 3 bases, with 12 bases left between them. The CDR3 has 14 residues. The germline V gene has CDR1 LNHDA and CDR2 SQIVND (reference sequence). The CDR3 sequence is CASSRRAGDTEAFF. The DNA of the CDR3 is TGTGCCAGTAGTAGACGCGCGGGAGACACTGAAGCTTTCTTT.

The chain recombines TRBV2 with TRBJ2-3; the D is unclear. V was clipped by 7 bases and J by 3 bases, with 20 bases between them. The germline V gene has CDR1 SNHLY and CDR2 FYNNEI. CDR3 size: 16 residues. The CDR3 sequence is CASKYLRRRYTDTQYF. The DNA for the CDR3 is TGTGCCAGCAAATACCTTAGAAGGCGGTATACAGATACGCAGTATTTT.